The 25 T cell receptor beta chains presented below share a single source sample, sequenced in a study of blood T cell repertoires in COVID-19. TCRdb keeps only in-frame clones here, not all; method: immunoSEQ multiplex PCR. The profile shows approximately 240,000 clones, around 87% of them singletons. Sequences were obtained from PBMCs or T cells enriched from blood (not recorded which). These receptors came from a woman aged 18-30 years in a cohort exposed to, infected with or recovered from COVID-19 (not recorded which).

CDR3 in DNA: TGTGCCAGCAGTCCCCGTGGCAGGGGGCCACGAGGCTACACCTTC. This translates into CASSPRGRGPRGYTF. The gene calls are TRBV28 and TRBJ1-2, with 8 bases matching TRBD1. The V gene's germline CDR1 is MDHEN and CDR2 SYDVKM. Germline trimming cut 5 bases from V and 8 bases from J; bases unmatched to any gene: 13. The CDR3 sequence is 15 residues long.

This clone has more than one count but fewer than ten. The rearrangement links TRBV11-2 to TRBJ2-7; TRBD1 aligns across 12 bases. V shed 5 bases, J shed 1 base, and the junction held 9 bases outside the gene matches. Germline assignment: CDR1 SGHAT and CDR2 FQNNGV. CDR3 size: 17 residues. CDR3 coding DNA: TGTGCCAGCAGCCTAGGGACAGGGGGCCCAAAATCCTACGAGCAGTACTTC. This sequence encodes CASSLGTGGPKSYEQYF.

This CDR3 is CASSGTSGRSDTQYF. As DNA, the CDR3 is TGCGCCAGCAGCGGGACTAGCGGGAGGTCAGATACGCAGTATTTT. This chain uses TRBV10-1 with TRBJ2-3, with 15 bases lining up with TRBD2. From germline, CDR1 is WNHNN and CDR2 SYGVQD (reference sequence). The trim removed 6 bases at V and 4 bases at J, leaving 2 bases unmatched. The CDR3 has 15 amino acids.

The chain employs TRBV10-2 and TRBJ1-2, with D unresolved. There are 13 residues in the CDR3. Trimming removed 4 bases at V and 6 bases at J, with 12 bases between. Germline CDR1 is WSHSY and CDR2 is SAAADI. In DNA, the CDR3 is TGCGCCAGCAGTGGAGGCGTATCTGATGGCTACACCTTC. Protein sequence: CASSGGVSDGYTF.

The chain joins TRBV5-4 to TRBJ2-1; 14 bases fit TRBD2. Germline V gene data show CDR1 as SGHNT and CDR2 as YYREEE (reference sequence). The CDR3 consists of 17 residues. The junction had 9 bases not matched to a gene; V was cut back by 4 bases and J by 6 bases. Here the CDR3 DNA reads TGTGCCAGCAGCCAGAGGCCCGGGACTAGCGGGAGCAATGAGCAGTTCTTC. Amino acids: CASSQRPGTSGSNEQFF. Drawing the rest from reference TRBV5-4 and TRBJ2-1, the complete variable domain is ETGVTQSPTHLIKTRGQQVTLRCSSQSGHNTVSWYQQALGQGPQFIFQYYREEENGRGNFPPRFSGLQFPNYSSELNVNALELDDSALYLCASSQRPGTSGSNEQFFGPGTRLTVL.

The chain uses TRBV20-1 and TRBJ1-2, with D unresolved. This CDR3 is 14 amino acids long. Trimming pared 3 bases from V and 7 bases from J, leaving 18 bases between. Germline V CDR1 and CDR2: DFQATT, SNEGSKA (reference sequence). CDR3 sequence reads: CSASTGAPRGGYTF. CDR3 coding DNA: TGCAGTGCTAGTACGGGAGCCCCGCGGGGTGGCTACACCTTC.

This rearrangement joins TRBV11-3 to TRBJ2-1; TRBD2 matches 10 bases. V lost 0 bases to trimming and J lost 6 bases; unmatched junction nucleotides: 8. The CDR3 has 17 residues. The germline gives CDR1 SGHNT, CDR2 YENEEA. In nucleotides, the CDR3 is TGTGCCAGCAGCTTAGATCGCGGGCTAGCGGGAGCCAATGAGCAGTTCTTC. The encoded protein is CASSLDRGLAGANEQFF.

The chain links TRBV7-8 to TRBJ2-7; D gene unclear. CDR1 and CDR2 (germline): SGHVS, FQNEAQ. This CDR3 has 11 amino acids. V was cut by 5 bases and J by 3 bases, with 5 bases left in between. CDR3 sequence reads: CASSLNYEQYF. CDR3 sequence (DNA): TGTGCCAGCAGCCTAAACTACGAGCAGTACTTC.

CDR3 region: CASSLGDTIYF. The CDR3 nucleotides are TGTGCCAGCAGCTTAGGCGACACCATATATTTT. The chain couples TRBV7-9 to TRBJ1-3, with D hard to call. V shed 1 base and J shed 8 bases, with 3 bases lying between them. Germline V gives CDR1 SEHNR, CDR2 FQNEAQ (reference sequence). The CDR3 runs 11 residues.

Written as DNA, the CDR3 is TGTGCCAGCAGCCCTAGCGGGGGGGCCTACGAGCAGTACTTC. Encoded protein: CASSPSGGAYEQYF. The J gene is TRBJ2-7, the V gene TRBV3-1 (or the pseudogene TRBV3-2); TRBD2 matches 12 bases. V gave up 4 bases and J gave up 2 bases; unmatched junction bases: 0. Per germline, CDR1 LGHDT and CDR2 YNNKEL (reference sequence). CDR3 length: 14 residues.

The V call is TRBV7-2, the J call TRBJ1-2, with a tentative D call TRBD1 (6 bases). This CDR3 has 13 amino acids. Trimming took 7 bases from V and 6 from J, leaving 15 bases between them. Germline V lookup: CDR1 SGHTA, CDR2 FQGNSA. CDR3 nucleotide sequence: TGTGCCAGCACACAACAGGGCGAGAATGGCTACACCTTC. Its translation: CASTQQGENGYTF.

The chain is built from TRBV18 and TRBJ1-1, with 12 bases fitting TRBD1. The CDR3 contains 14 residues. Losses at the gene ends were 4 bases for V and 5 bases for J; bases not matched to a gene: 2. Germline V gene data show CDR1 as KGHSH and CDR2 as LQKENI. CDR3 in DNA: TGTGCCAGCTCACGGGGACAGGGGGCGACTGAAGCTTTCTTT. Translated, it gives CASSRGQGATEAFF.

The V gene is TRBV5-1, the J gene TRBJ2-5; unclear D gene. This CDR3 has 14 amino acids. V lost 0 bases and J 5 bases, leaving 11 bases between the germline ends. Germline CDR1 and CDR2: SGHRS and YFSETQ. The DNA for the CDR3 is TGCGCCAGCAGCTTGGCCTCGGCGGAGGAGACCCAGTACTTC. This gives the protein CASSLASAEETQYF.

The V call is TRBV2, the J call TRBJ2-7; 7 nucleotides agree with TRBD1. V lost 6 bases to trimming and J lost 3 bases; unmatched junction nucleotides: 5. CDR3 length equals 13 residues. CDR1 SNHLY and CDR2 FYNNEI come from the germline V gene. CDR3 amino acids: CASRDDRVYEQYF. The CDR3 DNA reads as TGTGCCAGCAGGGACGACAGGGTCTACGAGCAGTACTTC. Combining the CDR3 with reference TRBV2 and TRBJ2-7 gives the whole variable domain EPEVTQTPSHQVTQMGQEVILRCVPISNHLYFYWYRQILGQKVEFLVSFYNNEISEKSEIFDDQFSVERPDGSNFTLKIRSTKLEDSAMYFCASRDDRVYEQYFGPGTRLTVT.

The gene calls are TRBV7-9 and TRBJ1-5; TRBD1 matches 8 bases. J was trimmed by 7 bases and V by 7 bases; bases with no gene match: 9. Germline V gene lookup returns CDR1 SEHNR and CDR2 FQNEAQ (reference sequence). The CDR3 totals 14 residues. CDR3: CASTDLTGAQPQHF. The CDR3 DNA reads as TGTGCCAGCACCGATTTGACAGGGGCGCAGCCCCAGCATTTT. The full variable domain, with the rest looked up from reference TRBV7-9 and TRBJ1-5, is DTGVSQNPRHKITKRGQNVTFRCDPISEHNRLYWYRQTLGQGPEFLTYFQNEAQLEKSRLLSDRFSAERPKGSFSTLEIQRTEQGDSAMYLCASTDLTGAQPQHFGDGTRLSIL.

V usage is TRBV5-4 and J usage is TRBJ2-7; 9 nucleotides line up with TRBD2. The CDR3 sequence is 16 residues long. Trimming at V came to 4 bases and at J to 0 bases, leaving 8 bases not matched to a gene. Germline values: CDR1 SGHNT, CDR2 YYREEE (reference sequence). The CDR3 region has the DNA TGTGCCAGCAGCCGCTTAAGCGGGGGGAGCTCCTACGAGCAGTACTTC. Its protein is CASSRLSGGSSYEQYF.

V usage is TRBV5-1 and J usage is TRBJ2-7; 8 positions agree with TRBD1. Trimming took 4 bases from V and 2 from J; bases not matched to a gene: 11. The CDR3 runs 16 residues. Germline V lookup: CDR1 SGHRS, CDR2 YFSETQ. As DNA, the CDR3 is TGCGCCAGCAGCCCATCACGACAGGGGAGGCCCTACGAGCAGTACTTC. This codes for CASSPSRQGRPYEQYF.

This sequence joins TRBV7-2 and TRBJ1-1, with D possibly matching TRBD1 (5 bases). The germline V and J ends were trimmed by 5 bases and 1 base, with 14 bases remaining between them. The CDR3 has 15 amino acids. Germline CDR1 is SGHTA and CDR2 is FQGNSA. CDR3 DNA sequence: TGTGCCAGCAGCCAAACGATTACAGGGAACACTGAAGCTTTCTTT. It codes for CASSQTITGNTEAFF.

This clone came up a few times. The V and J genes are TRBV11-3 and TRBJ1-1; 10 nucleotides match TRBD1. From germline, CDR1 is SGHNT and CDR2 YENEEA. The trim removed 6 bases at V and 3 bases at J, leaving 7 bases unmatched. This CDR3 is 15 amino acids long. CDR3 sequence reads: CASRGTGEGDTEAFF. CDR3 sequence (DNA): TGTGCCAGCAGAGGGACAGGGGAGGGGGACACTGAAGCTTTCTTT.

This rearrangement joins TRBV5-5 to TRBJ2-4; 8 nucleotides line up with TRBD2. V shed 4 bases, J shed 6 bases, and the junction held 12 bases outside the gene matches. Germline V CDR1 and CDR2: SGHKS, YYEKEE (reference sequence). The CDR3 extends over 16 amino acids. DNA of the CDR3: TGTGCCAGCAGCCCGTCCGGGACTAGGAATGGAAACATTCAGTACTTC. Amino acid sequence: CASSPSGTRNGNIQYF.

This chain uses TRBV7-2 with TRBJ1-2; 8 positions match TRBD1. Germline V CDR1 and CDR2: SGHTA, FQGNSA. Losses at the gene ends were 5 bases for V and 1 base for J; bases not matched to a gene: 9. CDR3 length equals 16 residues. CDR3 nucleotides: TGTGCCAGCAGCGTTCCCACAGGGGGGATTAACTATGGCTACACCTTC. As protein: CASSVPTGGINYGYTF.

The rearrangement uses TRBV5-1 and TRBJ2-7; 9 nucleotides match TRBD1. Germline V gene data show CDR1 as SGHRS and CDR2 as YFSETQ. The V gene end was trimmed by 2 bases and the J gene end by 5 bases; junction bases not matched to a gene: 11. The CDR3 covers 16 residues. The chain's CDR3 is CASSFLTGGVWNEQYF. The DNA for the CDR3 is TGCGCCAGCAGCTTCTTGACAGGGGGGGTTTGGAACGAGCAGTACTTC.

J is TRBJ1-2 and V is TRBV11-2, with 12 bases aligning to TRBD1. The trim removed 5 bases at V and 7 bases at J, leaving 11 bases unmatched. The length of the CDR3 is 16 residues. CDR1 is SGHAT and CDR2 is FQNNGV in the germline V gene. This chain's CDR3 is CASSRTSGQGAGGYTF. The CDR3 DNA sequence: TGTGCCAGCAGCCGAACCTCGGGACAGGGGGCTGGTGGCTACACCTTC.

CDR3 loop: CACAPGGWGISGNTIYF. The CDR3 bases are TGTGCCTGCGCTCCGGGAGGTTGGGGCATCTCTGGAAACACCATATATTTT. The chain is built from TRBV30 and TRBJ1-3; D perhaps matches TRBD1 (5 bases). Trimming shortened V by 6 bases and J by 0 bases, and 21 bases separated the two germline ends. Germline lookup yields CDR1 GTSNPN and CDR2 SVGIG (reference sequence). This CDR3 comprises 17 residues.

The chain links TRBV24-1 to TRBJ1-1; 7 nucleotides line up with TRBD1. J lost 3 bases, V lost 7 bases, and 10 bases had no gene match. The CDR3 is 15 amino acids. Germline V lookup: CDR1 KGHDR, CDR2 SFDVKD. The CDR3: CATRTRDSGYTEAFF. CDR3 coding DNA: TGTGCCACCAGAACCCGGGACAGTGGATACACTGAAGCTTTCTTT.